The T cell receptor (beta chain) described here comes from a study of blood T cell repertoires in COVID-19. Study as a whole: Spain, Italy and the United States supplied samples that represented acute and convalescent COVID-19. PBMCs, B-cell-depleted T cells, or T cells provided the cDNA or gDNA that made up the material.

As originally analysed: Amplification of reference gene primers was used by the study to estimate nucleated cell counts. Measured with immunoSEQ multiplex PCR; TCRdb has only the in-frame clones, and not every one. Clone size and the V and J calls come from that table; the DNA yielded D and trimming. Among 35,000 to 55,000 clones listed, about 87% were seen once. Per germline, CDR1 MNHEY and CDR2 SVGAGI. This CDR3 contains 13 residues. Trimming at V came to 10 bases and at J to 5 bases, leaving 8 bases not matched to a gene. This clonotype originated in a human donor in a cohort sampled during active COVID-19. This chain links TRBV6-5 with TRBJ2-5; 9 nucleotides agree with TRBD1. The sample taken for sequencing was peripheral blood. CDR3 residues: CATGLGQGETQYF. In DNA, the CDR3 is TGTGCCACCGGCCTTGGACAGGGGGAGACCCAGTACTTC.